The TCR beta chain under discussion was sequenced for a study of T-cell memory formation after mild COVID-19. V lost 1 base and J lost 6, with 15 bases in between. This CDR3 is built from 16 residues. Per germline, CDR1 SGHTA and CDR2 FQGTGA. TCRdb re-derived calls from the 5' RACE reads in MiXCR, one entry per CDR3 protein. The table includes approximately 150,000 distinct CDR3 sequences, roughly 19% detected once. The chain is built from TRBV7-3 and TRBJ2-2; D is perhaps TRBD1 or TRBD2 (6 bases each). The origin of this receptor is an adult woman who had mild COVID-19 (a few samples of this study predate the infection). Cell type and time point are not known. Sequenced: PBMCs or a T cell subset sorted from them (not recorded which). The DNA of the CDR3 is TGTGCCAGCAGCTTAAACGGGGGCGGGACGGCCGGGGAGCTGTTTTTT. Translated: CASSLNGGGTAGELFF.